This T cell receptor gamma chain was observed in a study of Vδ1+ human thymocytes. Study conclusions and caveats: Despite high sort purity, about 20% of thymic T cell receptor delta sequences were Vdelta2. Thymic TRG and TRD repertoires appeared highly polyclonal.

The template was reverse-transcribed extracted RNA. Pooled V-gene forward primers with one constant-region reverse primer generated the CDR3 amplicons by multiplex PCR. TCRdb fed the multiplex PCR reads to CATT. The sample includes 6,500 to 10,000 gamma-chain clones, 55% to 60% seen only once; the top ten take about 1.5%. Per germline, CDR1 GITISATS and CDR2 ISYDGTV (reference sequence). The CDR3 is 11 amino acids. Comment on this clone: Its specificity is unknown.

Specimen: Vdelta1+ gamma-delta thymocytes from the thymus. Indicated subset: FACS-sorted CD3+ TCRalphabeta- TCRVdelta1+ TCRVdelta2- thymocytes. This clonotype was obtained from a girl in the first two years of life who had congenital heart surgery. No J gene was named, though the V gene is TRGV9. CDR3 coding DNA: TGTGCCTTGTGGGACCATATCACAAAGCTCTTT. Translating it yields CALWDHITKLF.